Listed here are 21 T cell receptor beta chains from one sample, sequenced in a study of T-cell memory formation after mild COVID-19. Each CDR3 protein is one row after TCRdb ran MiXCR on the 5' RACE reads. The sample holds roughly 450,000 distinct CDR3 sequences, roughly 20% seen once. Sequencing was performed on PBMCs or a T cell subset sorted from them (not recorded which). All receptors derive from an adult woman who had mild COVID-19 (a few samples of this study predate the infection). Cell type and time point are not known.

The chain recombines TRBV6-5 with TRBJ2-7; 9 bases fit TRBD1. Germline CDR1 MNHEY, CDR2 SVGAGI. V lost 8 bases, J lost 2 bases, and 4 bases stayed unmatched. The length of the CDR3 is 13 residues. The CDR3 nucleotides are TGTGCCAGCGCCGGGACAGGGCCCTACGAGCAGTACTTC. Translation: CASAGTGPYEQYF.

The V call is TRBV5-1, the J call TRBJ2-5, with D hard to call. The CDR3 extends over 11 amino acids. V was shortened by 5 bases and J by 3 bases, with 5 bases between the two germline ends. Germline CDR1 reads SGHRS; CDR2 reads YFSETQ. The CDR3 sequence: CASRSEETQYF. The CDR3 nucleotides read TGCGCCAGCAGGTCGGAAGAGACCCAGTACTTC.

This clonotype was seen a handful of times. This chain joins TRBV7-9 and TRBJ2-5, with D possibly being TRBD1 (6 bases). Trimming stripped 2 bases from V and 2 bases from J, with 12 bases between. In germline, CDR1 is SEHNR, CDR2 FQNEAQ (reference sequence). This CDR3 region has 15 residues. The DNA for the CDR3 is TGTGCCAGCAGCTTATTCCAGGGGCCGCAAGAGACCCAGTACTTC. Amino acid sequence: CASSLFQGPQETQYF.

This clonotype was seen more than once but under ten times. The chain carries TRBV12-3 or TRBV12-4 and TRBJ1-2; 11 positions agree with TRBD1. Trimming took 6 bases from V and 5 from J; bases not matched to a gene: 5. This CDR3 spans 14 amino acids. The CDR3 DNA follows: TGTGCCAGCAGCAACGGACAGGGGGCTTATGGCTACACCTTC. This codes for CASSNGQGAYGYTF.

This clonotype was recorded at least ten times. The gene calls are TRBV12-3 or TRBV12-4 and TRBJ1-1; no definite D call. The CDR3 spans 13 residues. Between the trimmed V and J ends, which lost 3 bases and 3 bases, there was a span of 8 bases. CDR3 coding DNA: TGTGCCAGCAGTTTCGGAGAGGACACTGAAGCTTTCTTT. Encoded protein: CASSFGEDTEAFF.

In DNA, the CDR3 is TGCAGTGCTAGAGATGCCGACGGGCCTGGCTACACCTTC. This sequence encodes CSARDADGPGYTF. The chain uses TRBV20-1 and TRBJ1-2; no firm D call. The germline V gene has CDR1 DFQATT and CDR2 SNEGSKA (reference sequence). V was clipped by 0 bases and J by 7 bases, with 12 bases between them. CDR3 size: 13 residues.

The chain links TRBV7-9 to TRBJ1-1; 9 bases map to TRBD1. V was clipped by 5 bases and J by 4 bases; unmatched bases: 8. CDR1 SEHNR and CDR2 FQNEAQ come from the germline V gene (reference sequence). The CDR3 totals 15 residues. CDR3 DNA sequence: TGTGCCAGCAGCCGATACAGGGGGCTGAGCACTGAAGCTTTCTTT. Amino acids: CASSRYRGLSTEAFF.

The CDR3 DNA reads as TGTGCCAGCCTCCAGGGGGATACGCAGTATTTT. This gives the protein CASLQGDTQYF. The rearrangement links TRBV2 to TRBJ2-3; TRBD1 might be the D (6 bases). The germline gives CDR1 SNHLY, CDR2 FYNNEI. V was clipped by 8 bases and J by 6 bases, with 9 bases between them. CDR3 length: 11 amino acids.

The rearrangement uses TRBV11-2 and TRBJ2-3; D unresolved. Germline-derived CDR1 and CDR2 are SGHAT and FQNNGV. V was clipped by 1 base and J by 4 bases, with 15 bases between them. CDR3 length equals 16 residues. In DNA form, the CDR3 reads TGTGCCAGCAGCTTAGTGGCCGGTCTGTCGGCAGATACGCAGTATTTT. Translation: CASSLVAGLSADTQYF.

This chain joins TRBV12-3 or TRBV12-4 and TRBJ1-6, with 10 bases fitting TRBD1. The CDR3 contains 15 residues. Trimming at V came to 3 bases and at J to 9 bases, leaving 5 bases not matched to a gene. In DNA, the CDR3 is TGTGCCAGCAGTTTGAGGGGACAGGGGTTTTCACCCCTCCACTTT. Its translation: CASSLRGQGFSPLHF.

The chain employs TRBV11-3 and TRBJ2-1; maybe TRBD2 (5 bases). The V and J ends lost 3 bases and 8 bases respectively, with 8 bases between them. Germline V CDR1 and CDR2: SGHNT, YENEEA. There are 12 residues in the CDR3. CDR3 nucleotides: TGTGCCAGCAGCTTGAGCGGCGATGAGCAGTTCTTC. This sequence encodes CASSLSGDEQFF.

The V and J genes are TRBV7-9 and TRBJ2-7; 8 bases map to TRBD2. CDR1 and CDR2 from the germline V gene are SEHNR and FQNEAQ (reference sequence). The CDR3 is 15 amino acids. V was clipped by 1 base and J by 1 base; unmatched bases: 3. The CDR3 sequence is CASSLGSGGSYEQYF. As DNA, the CDR3 is TGTGCCAGCAGCTTAGGGAGCGGGGGATCCTACGAGCAGTACTTC.

This clonotype occurred many times. The chain has TRBV6-5 and TRBJ1-5; D gene ambiguous. Germline CDR1 and CDR2: MNHEY and SVGAGI. Trimming shortened V by 2 bases and J by 9 bases, and 11 bases separated the two germline ends. The CDR3 loop spans 13 amino acids. CDR3 bases: TGTGCCAGCAGTTACGAGGGAGAGTCGCCCCAGCATTTT. The encoded protein is CASSYEGESPQHF.

The chain joins TRBV7-9 to TRBJ1-1; D not resolved. CDR3 length: 14 amino acids. The germline CDR1 and CDR2 sequences are SEHNR and FQNEAQ (reference sequence). V was clipped by 2 bases and J by 7 bases, with 14 bases between them. The CDR3 spells CASSLNGRENEAFF. CDR3 sequence (DNA): TGTGCCAGCAGCTTAAACGGCCGGGAGAATGAAGCTTTCTTT. The full variable domain, rest sourced from reference TRBV7-9 and TRBJ1-1, is DTGVSQNPRHKITKRGQNVTFRCDPISEHNRLYWYRQTLGQGPEFLTYFQNEAQLEKSRLLSDRFSAERPKGSFSTLEIQRTEQGDSAMYLCASSLNGRENEAFFGQGTRLTVV.

V is TRBV7-3 and J is TRBJ1-6; 8 bases fit TRBD1. CDR1 is SGHTA, CDR2 FQGTGA, per germline. V lost 6 bases and J lost 7; bases outside the gene matches: 5. This CDR3 is built from 14 residues. The CDR3 DNA follows: TGTGCCAGCAGACAGGGGGGGCCCAATTCACCCCTCCACTTT. This gives the protein CASRQGGPNSPLHF.

A few counts support this clonotype. The chain joins TRBV5-4 to TRBJ2-3, with TRBD2 matching over 10 bases. CDR1 and CDR2 (germline): SGHNT, YYREEE (reference sequence). The CDR3 consists of 16 residues. V shed 0 bases, J shed 5 bases, and the junction held 6 bases outside the gene matches. This chain's CDR3 is CASSLELAGVVDTQYF. The DNA of the CDR3 is TGTGCCAGCAGCTTGGAGCTAGCGGGAGTGGTAGATACGCAGTATTTT. The full variable domain, with the rest looked up from reference TRBV5-4 and TRBJ2-3, is ETGVTQSPTHLIKTRGQQVTLRCSSQSGHNTVSWYQQALGQGPQFIFQYYREEENGRGNFPPRFSGLQFPNYSSELNVNALELDDSALYLCASSLELAGVVDTQYFGPGTRLTVL.

The chain links TRBV9 to TRBJ2-5, with a tentative D call TRBD2 (5 bases). The CDR3 sequence is 13 residues long. The germline CDR1 and CDR2 sequences are SGDLS and YYNGEE. V lost 6 bases, J lost 4 bases, and 13 bases lay in between. The CDR3 loop is CASTPAGGETQYF. CDR3 bases: TGTGCCAGCACCCCGGCGGGCGGAGAGACCCAGTACTTC.

The chain joins TRBV19 to TRBJ2-7; possibly TRBD1 for D (6 bases). Per the germline V gene, CDR1 is LNHDA and CDR2 is SQIVND (reference sequence). This CDR3 contains 14 residues. The V and J ends lost 3 bases and 2 bases respectively, with 11 bases between them. CDR3 bases: TGTGCCAGTAGTATTCTGGGGGCAACCTACGAGCAGTACTTC. Translation gives CASSILGATYEQYF.

The chain has TRBV5-1 and TRBJ1-1, with 7 bases that match TRBD1. There are 13 residues in the CDR3. The trim removed 5 bases at V and 3 bases at J, leaving 4 bases unmatched. Germline V gene data show CDR1 as SGHRS and CDR2 as YFSETQ. The CDR3 loop is CASRTGRDTEAFF. The CDR3 DNA follows: TGCGCCAGCAGGACAGGGAGAGACACTGAAGCTTTCTTT.

The rearrangement links TRBV5-1 to TRBJ2-1; possible D gene TRBD2, 5 bases. CDR1 and CDR2 from the germline V gene are SGHRS and YFSETQ. The CDR3 spans 15 residues. V shed 4 bases and J shed 6 bases, with 17 bases lying between them. CDR3 in DNA: TGCGCCAGCAGCCCTCGGCGGGCCTTCTCCAATGAGCAGTTCTTC. Translated, it gives CASSPRRAFSNEQFF.

The V gene is TRBV16, the J gene TRBJ1-2; D unresolved. Deletions cut 4 bases from V and 8 bases from J, with 17 bases between. The CDR3 covers 14 residues. Germline V lookup: CDR1 KGHSY, CDR2 FQNENV. The CDR3 DNA follows: TGTGCCAGCAGCCCCGTGTCAGCCCCTGGCGGCTACACCTTC. Translated, it gives CASSPVSAPGGYTF.